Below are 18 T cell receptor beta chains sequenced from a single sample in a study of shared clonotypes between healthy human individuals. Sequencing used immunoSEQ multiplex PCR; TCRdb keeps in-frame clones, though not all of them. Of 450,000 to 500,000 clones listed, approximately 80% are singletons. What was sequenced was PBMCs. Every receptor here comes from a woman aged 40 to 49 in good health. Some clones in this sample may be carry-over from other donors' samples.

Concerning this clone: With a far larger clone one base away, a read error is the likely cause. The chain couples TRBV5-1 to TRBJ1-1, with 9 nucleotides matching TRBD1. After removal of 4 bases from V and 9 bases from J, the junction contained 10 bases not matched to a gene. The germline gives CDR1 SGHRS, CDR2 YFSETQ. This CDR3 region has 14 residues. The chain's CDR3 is CASSRDRVGNKAFF. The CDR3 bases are TGCGCCAGCAGCCGGGACAGGGTGGGTAATAAAGCTTTCTTT.

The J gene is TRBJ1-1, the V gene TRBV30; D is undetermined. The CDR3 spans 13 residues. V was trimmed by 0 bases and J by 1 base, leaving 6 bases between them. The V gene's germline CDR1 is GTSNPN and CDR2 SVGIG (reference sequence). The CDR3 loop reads CAWSVFRNTEAFF. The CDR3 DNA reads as TGTGCCTGGAGTGTATTCAGGAACACTGAAGCTTTCTTT.

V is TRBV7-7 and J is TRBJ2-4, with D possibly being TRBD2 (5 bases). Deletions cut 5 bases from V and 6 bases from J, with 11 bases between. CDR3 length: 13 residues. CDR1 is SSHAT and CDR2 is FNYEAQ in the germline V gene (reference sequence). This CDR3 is CASSAGPGNIQYF. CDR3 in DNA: TGTGCCAGCAGCGCGGGCCCGGGAAACATTCAGTACTTC.

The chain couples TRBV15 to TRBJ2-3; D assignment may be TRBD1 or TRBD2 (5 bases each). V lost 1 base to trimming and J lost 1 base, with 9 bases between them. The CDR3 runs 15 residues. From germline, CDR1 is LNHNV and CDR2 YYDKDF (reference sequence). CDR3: CATSRAMGGTDTQYF. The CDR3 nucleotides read TGTGCCACCAGCAGAGCTATGGGGGGCACAGATACGCAGTATTTT.

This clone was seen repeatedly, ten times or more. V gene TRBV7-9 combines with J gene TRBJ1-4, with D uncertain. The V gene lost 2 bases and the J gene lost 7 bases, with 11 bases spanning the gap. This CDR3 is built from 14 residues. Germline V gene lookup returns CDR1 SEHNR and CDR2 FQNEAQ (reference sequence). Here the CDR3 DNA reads TGTGCCAGCAGCTTACAAACAGTAGGTGAAAAACTGTTTTTT. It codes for CASSLQTVGEKLFF. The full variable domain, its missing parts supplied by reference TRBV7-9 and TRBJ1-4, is DTGVSQNPRHKITKRGQNVTFRCDPISEHNRLYWYRQTLGQGPEFLTYFQNEAQLEKSRLLSDRFSAERPKGSFSTLEIQRTEQGDSAMYLCASSLQTVGEKLFFGSGTQLSVL.

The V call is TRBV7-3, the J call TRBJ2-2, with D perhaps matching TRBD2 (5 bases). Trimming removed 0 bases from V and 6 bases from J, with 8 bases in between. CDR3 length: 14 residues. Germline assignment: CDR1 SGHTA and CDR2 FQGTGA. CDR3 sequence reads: CASSLTRRSGELFF. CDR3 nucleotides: TGTGCCAGCAGCTTAACTCGGAGGTCCGGGGAGCTGTTTTTT.

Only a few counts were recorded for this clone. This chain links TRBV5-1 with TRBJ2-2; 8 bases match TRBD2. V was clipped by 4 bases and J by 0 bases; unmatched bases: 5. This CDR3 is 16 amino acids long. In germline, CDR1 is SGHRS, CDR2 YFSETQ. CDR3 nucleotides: TGCGCCAGCAGCACTAGCGGCCGTGCGAACACCGGGGAGCTGTTTTTT. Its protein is CASSTSGRANTGELFF.

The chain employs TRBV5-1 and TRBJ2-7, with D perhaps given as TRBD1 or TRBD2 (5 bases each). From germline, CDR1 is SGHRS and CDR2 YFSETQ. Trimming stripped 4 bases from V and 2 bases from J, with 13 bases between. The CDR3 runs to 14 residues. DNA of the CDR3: TGCGCCAGCAGCATAGCCGGGACGGCCTACGAGCAGTACTTC. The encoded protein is CASSIAGTAYEQYF.

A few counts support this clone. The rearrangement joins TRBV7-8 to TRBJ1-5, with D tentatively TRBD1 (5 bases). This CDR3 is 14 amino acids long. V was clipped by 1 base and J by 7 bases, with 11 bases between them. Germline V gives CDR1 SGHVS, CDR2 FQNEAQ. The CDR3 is CASSLDWGGQPQHF. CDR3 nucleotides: TGTGCCAGCAGCTTAGACTGGGGCGGGCAGCCCCAGCATTTT.

The CDR3 bases are TGTGCCTGGAGTGTACACGGCGCAGATACGCAGTATTTT. Encoded protein: CAWSVHGADTQYF. This sequence joins TRBV30 and TRBJ2-3; D uncertain. The CDR3 totals 13 residues. With 0 bases removed from V and 4 bases from J, the gap between germline ends came to 8 bases. Germline lookup yields CDR1 GTSNPN and CDR2 SVGIG (reference sequence).

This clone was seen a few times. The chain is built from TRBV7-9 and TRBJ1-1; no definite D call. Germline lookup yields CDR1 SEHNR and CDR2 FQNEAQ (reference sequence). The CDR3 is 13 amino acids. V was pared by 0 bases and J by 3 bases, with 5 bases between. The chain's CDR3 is CASSLAPDTEAFF. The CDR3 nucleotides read TGTGCCAGCAGCTTAGCCCCGGACACTGAAGCTTTCTTT.

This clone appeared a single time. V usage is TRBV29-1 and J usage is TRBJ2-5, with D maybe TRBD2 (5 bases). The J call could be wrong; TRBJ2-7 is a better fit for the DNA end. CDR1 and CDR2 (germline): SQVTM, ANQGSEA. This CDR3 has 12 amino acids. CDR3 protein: CSVIGGSYEQYF. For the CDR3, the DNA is TGCAGCGTGATCGGAGGCTCCTACGAGCAGTACTTC.

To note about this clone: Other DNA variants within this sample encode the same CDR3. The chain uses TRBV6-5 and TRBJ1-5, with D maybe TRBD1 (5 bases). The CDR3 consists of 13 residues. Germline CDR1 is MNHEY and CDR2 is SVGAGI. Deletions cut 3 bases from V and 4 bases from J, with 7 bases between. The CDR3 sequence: CASSYGGNQPQHF. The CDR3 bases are TGTGCCAGCAGTTATGGGGGGAATCAGCCCCAGCATTTT.

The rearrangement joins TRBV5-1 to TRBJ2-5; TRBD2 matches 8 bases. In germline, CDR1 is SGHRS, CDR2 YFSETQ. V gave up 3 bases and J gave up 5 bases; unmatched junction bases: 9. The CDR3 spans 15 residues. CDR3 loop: CASSSPGGALETQYF. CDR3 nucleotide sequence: TGCGCCAGCAGCTCCCCGGGAGGGGCTCTGGAGACCCAGTACTTC.

CDR3 nucleotide sequence: TGTGCCAGCAGCTTAGGGCCCCCCAGACTAGCGGGAGTTGAGACCCAGTACTTC. The encoded protein is CASSLGPPRLAGVETQYF. J is TRBJ2-5 and V is TRBV7-9; 12 nucleotides agree with TRBD2. The V and J ends lost 1 base and 5 bases, in that order; junction bases with no gene match: 11. Germline loops: CDR1 SEHNR, CDR2 FQNEAQ (reference sequence). CDR3 length equals 18 residues.

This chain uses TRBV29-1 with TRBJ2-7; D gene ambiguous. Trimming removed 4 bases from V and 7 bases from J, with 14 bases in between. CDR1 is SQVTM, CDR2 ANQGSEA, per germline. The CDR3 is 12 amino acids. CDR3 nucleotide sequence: TGCAGCGTTGGGTACGAAGGGTTTGAGCAGTACTTC. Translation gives CSVGYEGFEQYF.

In DNA, the CDR3 is TGCGCCAGCAGTCCGGGGACTAGCAGTTTCTACGAGCAGTACTTC. It codes for CASSPGTSSFYEQYF. V and J are TRBV5-1 and TRBJ2-7; 9 bases align to TRBD2. The CDR3 is made up of 15 amino acids. Per the germline V gene, CDR1 is SGHRS and CDR2 is YFSETQ. Trimming took 5 bases from V and 3 from J; bases not matched to a gene: 9.

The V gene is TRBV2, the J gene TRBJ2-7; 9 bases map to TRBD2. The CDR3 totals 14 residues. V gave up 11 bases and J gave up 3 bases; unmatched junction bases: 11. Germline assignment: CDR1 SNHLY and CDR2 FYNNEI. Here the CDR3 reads CAGGGTTSGYEQYF. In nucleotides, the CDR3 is TGTGCCGGCGGGGGGACGACTAGCGGCTACGAGCAGTACTTC. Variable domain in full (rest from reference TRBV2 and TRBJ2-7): EPEVTQTPSHQVTQMGQEVILRCVPISNHLYFYWYRQILGQKVEFLVSFYNNEISEKSEIFDDQFSVERPDGSNFTLKIRSTKLEDSAMYFCAGGGTTSGYEQYFGPGTRLTVT.